The 23 T cell receptor beta chains in this list originate from one sample, sequenced in a study of T cells in Graves' hyperthyroidism and ophthalmopathy. Authors of the study amplified TCR beta CDR3 regions from RNA transcripts. When the TCR CDR3 underwent first-round RT-PCR, the HTBI primer set was used. TCRdb reprocessed the multiplex PCR reads via MiXCR and lists one record per CDR3 protein. Here the sample spans 610,000 or so distinct CDR3 sequences, 46% being singletons. Specimen: peripheral blood or thyroid tissue (not recorded which). The source is a woman aged 18-30 years with Graves' hyperthyroidism.

This clonotype was seen many times. The chain carries TRBV2 and TRBJ1-2, with 8 nucleotides matching TRBD1. Germline V gene data show CDR1 as SNHLY and CDR2 as FYNNEI. V was clipped by 5 bases and J by 13 bases; unmatched bases: 9. This CDR3 region has 12 residues. This chain's CDR3 is CASSPTGVDCTF. The CDR3 DNA reads TGTGCCAGCAGTCCGACAGGGGTTGACTGCACCTTC.

The V and J genes are TRBV7-9 and TRBJ1-3; 9 bases agree with TRBD1. The CDR3 spans 16 residues. Germline V gene data show CDR1 as SEHNR and CDR2 as FQNEAQ (reference sequence). Trimming removed 5 bases from V and 0 bases from J; junction bases left unmatched: 5. Here the CDR3 reads CASSRTDRGSGNTIYF. The CDR3 coding sequence is TGTGCCAGCAGCCGAACGGACAGGGGCTCTGGAAACACCATATATTTT.

The chain joins TRBV11-2 to TRBJ1-6, with D possibly matching TRBD1 (6 bases). Germline V lookup: CDR1 SGHAT, CDR2 FQNNGV. CDR3 length equals 14 residues. CDR3 residues: CARRTDLYNSPLHF. The CDR3 bases are TGTGCTAGGAGGACAGATCTCTATAATTCACCCCTCCACTTT. Full variable domain (outside the CDR3, taken from reference TRBV11-2 and TRBJ1-6): EAGVAQSPRYKIIEKRQSVAFWCNPISGHATLYWYQQILGQGPKLLIQFQNNGVVDDSQLPKDRFSAERLKGVDSTLKIQPAKLEDSAVYLCARRTDLYNSPLHFGNGTRLTVT.

This clonotype was picked up many times. The V call is TRBV12-3 or TRBV12-4, the J call TRBJ1-3; TRBD1 matches 7 bases. The CDR3 extends over 14 amino acids. The junction had 3 bases not matched to a gene; V was cut back by 5 bases and J by 2 bases. The CDR3 sequence is CASSQTGTGNTIYF. In nucleotides, the CDR3 is TGTGCCAGCAGTCAGACAGGGACTGGAAACACCATATATTTT.

This clonotype was recorded at least ten times. CDR3 region: CASSSKGEDGYTF. Here the CDR3 DNA reads TGTGCCAGCAGTTCGAAGGGGGAGGATGGCTACACCTTC. The chain uses TRBV6-5 and TRBJ1-2; TRBD1 is a possible D gene (6 bases). Trimming took off 4 bases at V and 6 bases at J, with 12 bases between the two ends. CDR1 MNHEY and CDR2 SVGAGI come from the germline V gene. The CDR3 runs to 13 residues.

This clonotype showed up many times. V usage is TRBV5-8 and J usage is TRBJ1-6, with unresolved D. CDR1 is SGHTS, CDR2 YDEGEE, per germline. The CDR3 covers 19 residues. V lost 4 bases and J 1 base, leaving 21 bases between the germline ends. The CDR3 DNA follows: TGTGCCAGCAGCGGTGAACCGGGCACCAGGAGTTCCTATAATTCACCCCTCCACTTT. Its protein is CASSGEPGTRSSYNSPLHF.

This sequence joins TRBV7-2 and TRBJ2-7; TRBD1 is a possible D gene (6 bases). The DNA end favors TRBJ2-1, so the J call may be wrong. CDR1 is SGHTA, CDR2 FQGNSA, per germline. The CDR3 is made up of 16 amino acids. CDR3 amino acids: CASSLVPPLQGYEQFF. The CDR3 nucleotides read TGTGCCAGCAGCTTAGTACCCCCCCTACAGGGCTATGAGCAGTTCTTC.

The V and J genes are TRBV10-2 and TRBJ1-2; no firm D call. The CDR3 has 16 residues. V was cut by 2 bases and J by 9 bases, with 22 bases left in between. CDR1 is WSHSY, CDR2 SAAADI, per germline. The CDR3 bases are TGCGCCAGCAGTGAGGGCCTAGCGGGAGGGAGGTATAGCTACACCTTC. The encoded protein is CASSEGLAGGRYSYTF.

The rearrangement joins TRBV19 to TRBJ1-2; no firm D call. Trimming left V 7 bases short and J 4 bases short, with 13 bases between. The germline V gene has CDR1 LNHDA and CDR2 SQIVND (reference sequence). The CDR3 consists of 13 residues. This chain's CDR3 is CASKPGSGYGYTF. CDR3 in DNA: TGTGCCAGTAAACCGGGATCGGGCTATGGCTACACCTTC.

This clonotype occurred many times. V usage is TRBV6-5 and J usage is TRBJ1-1; tentative D call: TRBD1 (5 bases). The CDR3 loop spans 15 amino acids. V lost 6 bases, J lost 1 base, and 15 bases lay in between. Germline V gene data show CDR1 as MNHEY and CDR2 as SVGAGI. For the CDR3, the DNA is TGTGCCAGCAGCAAGCGGGGGTGGGAGAACACTGAAGCTTTCTTT. This sequence encodes CASSKRGWENTEAFF.

This clonotype has ten or more counts. CDR3 loop: CSASAGTGENQPQHF. CDR3 sequence (DNA): TGCAGTGCTAGTGCCGGGACAGGGGAAAATCAGCCCCAGCATTTT. V gene TRBV20-1 combines with J gene TRBJ1-5, with 10 bases that match TRBD1. CDR1 and CDR2 (germline): DFQATT, SNEGSKA (reference sequence). The V and J ends lost 3 bases and 4 bases, in that order; junction bases with no gene match: 6. The CDR3 sequence is 15 residues long.

Regarding this clonotype: A much larger clone differs by one base, so this may be a read error. This chain uses TRBV5-5 with TRBJ1-5; D may be TRBD1 (5 bases). The CDR3 covers 14 residues. The germline CDR1 and CDR2 sequences are SGHKS and YYEKEE (reference sequence). The CDR3 loop reads CACSLGGWEEPQHF. The CDR3 DNA reads TGTGCCTGCAGCTTGGGGGGGTGGGAAGAACCCCAGCATTTT.

The chain couples TRBV5-5 to TRBJ2-7; 9 nucleotides line up with TRBD2. The CDR3 length is 15 residues. Germline CDR1 reads SGHKS; CDR2 reads YYEKEE (reference sequence). J was trimmed by 4 bases and V by 10 bases; bases with no gene match: 15. CDR3 bases: TGTGCCTGGACTGTAGGTAGCGGGAGTTTGTACGAGCAGTACTTC. This gives the protein CAWTVGSGSLYEQYF.

This clonotype was counted at least ten times. The chain links TRBV2 to TRBJ1-2, with 7 bases fitting TRBD1. The CDR3 loop spans 13 amino acids. Germline CDR1 reads SNHLY; CDR2 reads FYNNEI. J lost 2 bases, V lost 6 bases, and 3 bases had no gene match. The CDR3 sequence is CASRGGQNYGYTF. The CDR3 nucleotides read TGTGCCAGCAGGGGGGGACAGAACTATGGCTACACCTTC. Variable domain in full (rest from reference TRBV2 and TRBJ1-2): EPEVTQTPSHQVTQMGQEVILRCVPISNHLYFYWYRQILGQKVEFLVSFYNNEISEKSEIFDDQFSVERPDGSNFTLKIRSTKLEDSAMYFCASRGGQNYGYTFGSGTRLTVV.

The rearrangement links TRBV5-1 to TRBJ2-2, with 7 bases that match TRBD1. V lost 4 bases to trimming and J lost 5 bases; unmatched junction nucleotides: 8. There are 15 residues in the CDR3. From germline, CDR1 is SGHRS and CDR2 YFSETQ. The CDR3 reads CASSPDRVRTGELFF. CDR3 sequence (DNA): TGCGCCAGCAGCCCCGACAGGGTTCGGACCGGGGAGCTGTTTTTT.

The chain uses TRBV12-3 or TRBV12-4 and TRBJ2-7, with D possibly being TRBD1 (8 bases). The CDR3 runs 15 residues. V gave up 4 bases and J gave up 0 bases, with 13 bases separating them. This CDR3 is CASSSQGEGSYEQYF. CDR3 DNA sequence: TGTGCCAGCAGTTCACAGGGGGAGGGCTCCTACGAGCAGTACTTC.

Comments on this clonotype: The CDR3 end shows no conserved phenylalanine or tryptophan, and so a read error is likely. It is unclear where the CDR3 begins or ends on the DNA, so no DNA is shown, and the CDR3 is as TCRdb lists it. The chain carries TRBV20-1 and TRBJ1-3. The length of the CDR3 is 12 amino acids, counting both ends. Germline loops: CDR1 DFQATT, CDR2 SNEGSKA (reference sequence). CDR3 sequence: CSARDLGLAGDT.

As for this clonotype: This CDR3 fails to terminate in the conserved phenylalanine or tryptophan, so it likely reflects a read error. V is TRBV10-3 and J is TRBJ2-5; a possible D gene is TRBD1 (5 bases). CDR1 and CDR2 (germline): ENHRY, SYGVKD. There are 12 residues in the CDR3. CDR3 DNA: TGTGCCAGCAGTGTGGGGCGGGAGACCCAGTACCTC. Its protein is CASSVGRETQYL.

This clonotype was seen only once. The chain is built from TRBV10-3 and TRBJ1-5, with 8 bases aligning to TRBD1. J lost 2 bases, V lost 2 bases, and 5 bases had no gene match. The germline V gene has CDR1 ENHRY and CDR2 SYGVKD. The CDR3 runs to 16 residues. In DNA form, the CDR3 reads TGTGCCATCAGTGAGACGGACAGGGATGGCAATCAGCCCCAGCATTTT. This sequence encodes CAISETDRDGNQPQHF.

This clonotype was picked up many times. The rearrangement uses TRBV5-4 and TRBJ2-7; 9 bases line up with TRBD1. V lost 4 bases to trimming and J lost 3 bases; unmatched junction nucleotides: 8. In germline, CDR1 is SGHNT, CDR2 YYREEE (reference sequence). This CDR3 has 15 amino acids. This chain's CDR3 is CASSNRDRVLYEQYF. As DNA, the CDR3 is TGTGCCAGCAGCAACCGGGACAGGGTTCTCTACGAGCAGTACTTC.

The table lists this clonotype with many counts. The J gene is TRBJ2-7, the V gene TRBV29-1; the D call may be TRBD1 or TRBD2 (5 bases each). V was pared by 4 bases and J by 5 bases, with 15 bases between. The CDR3 length is 13 residues. The germline gives CDR1 SQVTM, CDR2 ANQGSEA. The CDR3 spells CSVVVVQGDEQYF. CDR3 DNA sequence: TGCAGCGTTGTGGTAGTGCAGGGAGACGAGCAGTACTTC.

This clonotype has a handful of counts. The chain uses TRBV18 and TRBJ1-1; D call uncertain. This CDR3 region has 14 residues. Germline assignment: CDR1 KGHSH and CDR2 LQKENI. Trimming took off 6 bases at V and 1 base at J, with 12 bases between the two ends. The DNA of the CDR3 is TGTGCCAGCTCGACGGATAACTCGAACACTGAAGCTTTCTTT. It specifies CASSTDNSNTEAFF.

The J gene is TRBJ1-1, the V gene TRBV25-1, with D perhaps matching TRBD1 (5 bases). CDR1 MGHDK and CDR2 SYGVNS come from the germline V gene. V lost 5 bases and J lost 6, with 7 bases in between. The CDR3 is 11 amino acids. This chain's CDR3 is CASSSGAEAFF. In DNA, the CDR3 is TGTGCCAGCAGTTCGGGGGCTGAAGCTTTCTTT.